This TCR beta chain stems from a study of blood T cell repertoires in COVID-19. Whole-study context: Sample material is recorded as cDNA or gDNA derived from T cells, B-cell-depleted T cells, or PBMCs.

Original handling: Counts of nucleated cells, estimated from reference gene primer amplification, were obtained. Some clones are missing from TCRdb's copy, which holds only in-frame ones; the method was immunoSEQ multiplex PCR. That table furnishes V, J and clone size, whereas the DNA furnished D and trimming. The table records 150,000 to 200,000 clones, 80% to 95% of them present only once. Germline V gives CDR1 ENHRY, CDR2 SYGVKD. The J segment lost 1 base and the V segment lost 0 bases, leaving 5 bases of the junction unmatched. There are 19 residues in the CDR3. The TCR sequence derives from a man aged 45-60 years with acute or convalescent COVID-19. Sequenced: peripheral blood. This chain connects TRBV10-3 to TRBJ2-6; 11 bases are a match to TRBD1. This CDR3 reads CAISESRTGGASGANVLTF. The CDR3 nucleotides are TGTGCCATCAGTGAGTCGCGGACAGGGGGCGCATCTGGGGCCAACGTCCTGACTTTC.